The 15 T cell receptor beta chains below come from one sample, sequenced in a study of shared clonotypes between healthy human individuals. Generated by immunoSEQ multiplex PCR, the TCRdb table keeps only in-frame clones and is missing some. The sample has over a million clones, around 78% seen once; the top ten hold 0.4% to 0.55%. Sequenced material: memory CD4+ T cells from PBMCs. Indicated subset: CD45RA-negative fraction. These receptors were collected from a man aged 18 to 30 in good health. Some clones in this sample may be carry-over from other donors' samples.

This clone occurred once. This rearrangement joins TRBV28 to TRBJ2-1, with D uncertain. V gave up 4 bases and J gave up 15 bases, with 10 bases separating them. Per the germline V gene, CDR1 is MDHEN and CDR2 is SYDVKM. This CDR3 comprises 10 residues. CDR3: CASSSVGVFF. The CDR3 DNA is TGTGCCAGCAGTTCCGTGGGCGTGTTCTTC.

This sequence joins TRBV7-8 and TRBJ2-3, with 11 positions matching TRBD2. The CDR3 extends over 17 amino acids. CDR1 SGHVS and CDR2 FQNEAQ come from the germline V gene. The V and J ends lost 3 bases and 5 bases, in that order; junction bases with no gene match: 10. The chain's CDR3 is CASSFPLGLAGGDTQYF. The CDR3 DNA sequence: TGTGCCAGCAGCTTTCCTTTGGGGCTAGCGGGAGGAGATACGCAGTATTTT.

V usage is TRBV11-2 and J usage is TRBJ1-2; D is uncertain. Germline assignment: CDR1 SGHAT and CDR2 FQNNGV. The CDR3 spans 15 residues. V lost 3 bases and J lost 4, with 15 bases in between. The DNA for the CDR3 is TGTGCCAGCAGCTTGGGGAGGAACCTCGGCTATGGCTACACCTTC. It specifies CASSLGRNLGYGYTF.

The gene calls are TRBV9 and TRBJ2-1, with D possibly TRBD1 on 6 matching bases. The germline gives CDR1 SGDLS, CDR2 YYNGEE. V was clipped by 0 bases and J by 4 bases, with 11 bases between them. This CDR3 has 15 residues. CDR3 nucleotides: TGTGCCAGCAGCGTAGGTGGGGGCCGGTACAATGAGCAGTTCTTC. Protein sequence: CASSVGGGRYNEQFF.

The V and J genes are TRBV11-2 and TRBJ1-2; D unclear. Germline V gives CDR1 SGHAT, CDR2 FQNNGV. Between the trimmed V and J ends, which lost 0 bases and 4 bases, there was a span of 9 bases. The CDR3 length is 14 residues. CDR3 in DNA: TGTGCCAGCAGCTTAGAACTACGAGGCTATGGCTACACCTTC. It translates to CASSLELRGYGYTF.

The chain employs TRBV18 and TRBJ1-2; possible D gene TRBD1, 5 bases. This CDR3 has 15 residues. In germline, CDR1 is KGHSH, CDR2 LQKENI. V lost 2 bases, J lost 7 bases, and 17 bases lay in between. The CDR3 DNA sequence: TGTGCCAGCTCACCAACGGGGCCGGTCGAAGGTGGCTACACCTTC. It encodes CASSPTGPVEGGYTF.

J is TRBJ1-2 and V is TRBV15; D gene uncertain. Between the trimmed V and J ends, which lost 0 bases and 8 bases, there was a span of 10 bases. This CDR3 region has 13 residues. CDR1 is LNHNV and CDR2 is YYDKDF in the germline V gene (reference sequence). CDR3 amino acids: CATSRDAREGYTF. The CDR3 region has the DNA TGTGCCACCAGCAGAGATGCGAGGGAGGGCTACACCTTC.

This clone was counted only a few times. The chain couples TRBV28 to TRBJ2-2; a weak D match, TRBD2 (5 bases). This CDR3 contains 13 residues. Deletions cut 5 bases from V and 5 bases from J, with 9 bases between. Germline CDR1 MDHEN, CDR2 SYDVKM. CDR3 sequence: CASSPPGTGELFF. The CDR3 DNA reads TGTGCCAGCAGTCCCCCGGGAACCGGGGAGCTGTTTTTT.

In the case of this clone: Other DNA variants within this sample encode the same CDR3. CDR3 loop: CASSLSGGNYGYTF. The CDR3 nucleotides read TGCGCCAGCAGCTTATCGGGGGGAAACTATGGCTACACCTTC. The chain joins TRBV5-1 to TRBJ1-2; possible D gene TRBD1, 5 bases. The CDR3 extends over 14 amino acids. V dropped 2 bases and J dropped 2 bases, with 10 bases sitting between them. CDR1 is SGHRS and CDR2 is YFSETQ in the germline V gene. The variable domain in full, completed from reference TRBV5-1 and TRBJ1-2, reads KAGVTQTPRYLIKTRGQQVTLSCSPISGHRSVSWYQQTPGQGLQFLFEYFSETQRNKGNFPGRFSGRQFSNSRSEMNVSTLELGDSALYLCASSLSGGNYGYTFGSGTRLTVV.

This rearrangement joins TRBV5-8 to TRBJ1-1; D perhaps matches TRBD1 (6 bases). The CDR3 has 16 residues. From germline, CDR1 is SGHTS and CDR2 YDEGEE. The V and J ends lost 4 bases and 4 bases respectively, with 20 bases between them. The CDR3 sequence is CASSPRPTGASTEAFF. CDR3 DNA: TGTGCCAGCAGCCCACGTCCGACGGGGGCAAGCACTGAAGCTTTCTTT.

The chain joins TRBV7-9 to TRBJ1-4, with no clear D. Germline V gene data show CDR1 as SEHNR and CDR2 as FQNEAQ (reference sequence). V was shortened by 1 base and J by 7 bases, with 7 bases between the two germline ends. The CDR3 consists of 13 residues. DNA of the CDR3: TGTGCCAGCAGCTTAGGCCAGAGTGAAAAACTGTTTTTT. This translates into CASSLGQSEKLFF.

V gene TRBV15 combines with J gene TRBJ2-5; a weak D match, TRBD2 (5 bases). Germline lookup yields CDR1 LNHNV and CDR2 YYDKDF (reference sequence). Trimming took off 4 bases at V and 3 bases at J, with 15 bases between the two ends. This CDR3 has 15 residues. This chain's CDR3 is CATSNGGPTEETQYF. For the CDR3, the DNA is TGTGCCACCAGCAATGGAGGCCCTACCGAAGAGACCCAGTACTTC.

This chain connects TRBV5-1 to TRBJ1-1; 10 bases map to TRBD1. Germline V gene lookup returns CDR1 SGHRS and CDR2 YFSETQ. The CDR3 sequence is 19 residues long. J lost 1 base, V lost 0 bases, and 12 bases had no gene match. This CDR3 reads CASSLAVGQGQVGNTEAFF. The CDR3, as DNA: TGCGCCAGCAGCTTGGCGGTGGGACAGGGGCAGGTTGGGAACACTGAAGCTTTCTTT.

V is TRBV27 and J is TRBJ2-7; TRBD2 aligns across 7 bases. V shed 1 base, J shed 6 bases, and the junction held 6 bases outside the gene matches. Germline-derived CDR1 and CDR2 are MNHEY and SMNVEV (reference sequence). The length of the CDR3 is 14 residues. The CDR3 here is CASSLFGPGGEQYF. CDR3 DNA sequence: TGTGCCAGCAGTTTATTCGGCCCGGGAGGCGAGCAGTACTTC.

V usage is TRBV7-2 and J usage is TRBJ1-5; the D gene is possibly TRBD1 (5 bases). Germline CDR1 SGHTA, CDR2 FQGNSA. V gave up 5 bases and J gave up 7 bases, with 18 bases separating them. This CDR3 comprises 15 residues. The CDR3 protein is CASSDLGGEGQPQHF. DNA for the CDR3: TGTGCCAGCAGCGATTTGGGGGGGGAAGGACAGCCCCAGCATTTT.